This T cell receptor beta chain was captured by sequencing in a study of low-dose radiotherapy and immunotherapy resistance in tumors. This CDR3 has 16 amino acids. Germline loops: CDR1 SGHVS, CDR2 FQNEAQ. Trimming took 5 bases from V and 4 from J, leaving 18 bases between them. TRAV- and TRBV-specific primers were used for first-strand cDNA, which covered alpha and beta chains. Amplification, which lasted approximately 20 PCR cycles, used a constant-region primer and V-primer adapter to amplify TCRs. TCRdb recomputed calls from the reads with MiXCR, one row per CDR3 protein. Seen here are about 6,200 distinct CDR3 sequences, around 83% observed once, and the top ten hold about 6%. Low-dose radiotherapy, low-dose cyclophosphamide, aspirin, ipilimumab and nivolumab were all given to the donors. Advanced solid tumors lacking tumor-infiltrating lymphocytes were present in eligible patients.

This receptor was taken from a human donor with advanced metastatic prostate, ovarian, gallbladder or colorectal cancer (not recorded which). This table probably holds off-target reads from a library built for another chain. V usage is TRBV7-8 and J usage is TRBJ2-1; D is perhaps TRBD1 or TRBD2 (6 bases each). DNA for the CDR3: TGTGCCAGCAGCGCCCTGGGGGCGGGAACATACAATGAGCAGTTCTTC. Residues: CASSALGAGTYNEQFF.